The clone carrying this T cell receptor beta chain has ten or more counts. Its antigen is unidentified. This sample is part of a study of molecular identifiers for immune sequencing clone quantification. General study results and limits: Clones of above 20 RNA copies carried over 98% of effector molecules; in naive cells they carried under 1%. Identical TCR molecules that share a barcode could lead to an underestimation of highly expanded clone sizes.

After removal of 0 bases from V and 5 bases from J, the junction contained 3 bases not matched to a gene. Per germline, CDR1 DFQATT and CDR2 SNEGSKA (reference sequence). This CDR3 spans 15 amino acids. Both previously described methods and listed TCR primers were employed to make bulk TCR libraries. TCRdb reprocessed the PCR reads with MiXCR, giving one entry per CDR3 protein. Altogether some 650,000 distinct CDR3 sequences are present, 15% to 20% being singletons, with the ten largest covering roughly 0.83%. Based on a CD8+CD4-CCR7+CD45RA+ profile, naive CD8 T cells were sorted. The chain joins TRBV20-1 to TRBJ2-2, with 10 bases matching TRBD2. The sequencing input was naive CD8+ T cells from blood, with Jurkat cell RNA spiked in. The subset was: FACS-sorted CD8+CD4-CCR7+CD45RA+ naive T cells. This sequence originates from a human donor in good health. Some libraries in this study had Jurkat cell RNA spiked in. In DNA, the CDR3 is TGCAGTGCTAGAGATATAGCGGGAGGAACCGGGGAGCTGTTTTTT. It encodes CSARDIAGGTGELFF.